This TCR beta chain was documented in a study of T-cell memory formation after mild COVID-19. From the 5' RACE reads, TCRdb called clonotypes with MiXCR, one entry per CDR3 protein. The data contain hundreds of thousands of distinct CDR3 sequences, under 25% of them seen just once; the ten biggest clones take up around 12%. This clonotype has a handful of counts. CDR3 length: 10 amino acids. Trimming took off 4 bases at V and 6 bases at J, with 7 bases between the two ends. The germline CDR1 and CDR2 sequences are SQVTM and ANQGSEA. The gene calls are TRBV29-1 and TRBJ2-7, with D perhaps assigned TRBD1 or TRBD2 (5 bases each). The receptor was isolated from an adult woman who had mild COVID-19 (a few samples of this study predate the infection). Cell type and time point are not known. The sample comprised PBMCs or a T cell subset sorted from them (not recorded which). The CDR3 loop is CSVVGGEQYF. DNA of the CDR3: TGCAGCGTTGTTGGGGGCGAGCAGTACTTC.